This T cell receptor beta chain was profiled in a study of shared clonotypes between healthy human individuals. Study-wide points: Represented diversity (both genetic and exposure-history) was limited by the small number of donors.

In regard to this clone: The antigen is undetermined.

In the original analysis: Filtering differed, since immunoSEQ gave only junction sequences and no quality scores. Profiling relied on immunoSEQ multiplex PCR, and the TCRdb table lists in-frame clones only, not all of them. V and J calls and clone size are those listed in that table; D and trimming were worked out from the DNA. Altogether approximately 2.4 million clones are present, approximately 95% being singletons, with the ten largest covering roughly 0.13%. This CDR3 contains 13 residues. From germline, CDR1 is MNHEY and CDR2 SVGAGI. V shed 7 bases and J shed 2 bases, with 8 bases lying between them.

Material: naive CD4+ T cells sorted from blood. The subset here: CD45RA+ positively selected. The sequence was obtained from a young man in good health. V is TRBV6-5 and J is TRBJ2-2, with D possibly matching TRBD1 (5 bases). CDR3 sequence: CASIDRNTGELFF. For the CDR3, the DNA is TGTGCCAGCATTGACAGAAACACCGGGGAGCTGTTTTTT.